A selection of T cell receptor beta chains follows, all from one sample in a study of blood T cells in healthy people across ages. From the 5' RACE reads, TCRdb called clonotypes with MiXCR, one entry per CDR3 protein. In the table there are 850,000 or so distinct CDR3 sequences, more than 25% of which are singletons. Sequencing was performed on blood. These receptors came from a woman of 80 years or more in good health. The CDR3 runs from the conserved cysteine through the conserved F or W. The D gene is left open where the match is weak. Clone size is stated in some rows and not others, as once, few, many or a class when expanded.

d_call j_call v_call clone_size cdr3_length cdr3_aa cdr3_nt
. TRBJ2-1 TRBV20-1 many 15 CSARGTRRTYNEQFF TGCAGTGCTAGAGGAACTAGGAGAACCTACAATGAGCAGTTCTTC
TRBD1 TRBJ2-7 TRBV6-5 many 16 CASSYDKQGPKREQYF TGTGCCAGCAGTTACGACAAACAGGGGCCGAAGAGGGAGCAGTACTTC
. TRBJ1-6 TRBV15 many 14 CATSTGGFRSPLHF TGTGCCACCAGCACGGGGGGTTTTCGATCACCCCTCCACTTT
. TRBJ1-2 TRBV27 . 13 CASSWTANYGYTF TGTGCCAGCAGCTGGACAGCAAACTATGGCTACACCTTC
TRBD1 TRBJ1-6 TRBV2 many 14 CATSPGQYNSPLHF TGTGCCACCTCCCCGGGACAGTATAATTCACCCCTCCACTTT
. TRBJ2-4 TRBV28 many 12 CASSFRDRHEYF TGTGCCAGCAGTTTCCGCGACAGACACGAGTACTTC
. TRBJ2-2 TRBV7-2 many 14 CASSAGLNTGELFF TGTGCCAGCAGCGCGGGCCTCAACACCGGGGAGCTGTTTTTT
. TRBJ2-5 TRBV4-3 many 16 CASSQDRRGARKTQYF TGCGCCAGCAGCCAAGATAGGAGGGGGGCGAGGAAGACCCAGTACTTC
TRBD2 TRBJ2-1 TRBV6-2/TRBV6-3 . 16 CASSYSSGGLHNEQFF TGTGCCAGCAGTTACTCTAGCGGGGGGCTCCACAATGAGCAGTTCTTC
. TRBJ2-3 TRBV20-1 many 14 CAPQADTRTDTQYF TGCGCTCCCCAAGCGGACACTCGCACAGATACGCAGTATTTT
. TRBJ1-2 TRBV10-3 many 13 CAISRDLNYGYTF TGTGCCATCAGTAGGGATCTCAACTATGGCTACACCTTC
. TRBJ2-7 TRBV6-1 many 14 CASMGEAGSYEQYF TGTGCCAGCATGGGAGAAGCGGGCTCCTACGAGCAGTACTTC
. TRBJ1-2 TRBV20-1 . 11 CSAGQDYGYTF TGCAGTGCGGGACAAGACTATGGCTACACCTTC
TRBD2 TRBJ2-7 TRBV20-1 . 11 CSAASGYEQYF TGCAGTGCTGCTAGCGGCTACGAGCAGTACTTC
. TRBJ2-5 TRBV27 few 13 CASSLRWQETQYF TGTGCCAGCAGTTTAAGATGGCAAGAGACCCAGTACTTC
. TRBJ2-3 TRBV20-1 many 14 CSARDRRNTDTQYF TGCAGTGCTAGAGACAGGAGAAACACAGATACGCAGTATTTT
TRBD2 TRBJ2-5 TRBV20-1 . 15 CSARESGGAGETQYF TGCAGTGCTAGAGAGAGCGGGGGGGCCGGTGAGACCCAGTACTTC
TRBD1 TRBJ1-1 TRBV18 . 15 CASSPPLRQGAEAFF TGTGCCAGCTCACCACCTCTTCGACAGGGTGCTGAAGCTTTCTTT
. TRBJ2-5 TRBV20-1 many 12 CSASVPGETQYF TGCAGTGCCTCGGTTCCGGGAGAGACCCAGTACTTC
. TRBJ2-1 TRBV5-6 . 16 CASSLAWRKSYNEQFF TGTGCCAGCAGCTTGGCGTGGCGGAAATCCTACAATGAGCAGTTCTTC
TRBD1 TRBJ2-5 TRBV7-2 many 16 CASSLKAGGAWETQYF TGTGCCAGCAGCTTAAAGGCAGGGGGCGCGTGGGAGACCCAGTACTTC
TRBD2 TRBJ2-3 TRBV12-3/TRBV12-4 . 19 CASSPVGTSGGWSTDTQYF TGTGCCAGCAGTCCAGTGGGGACTAGCGGGGGGTGGAGCACAGATACGCAGTATTTT
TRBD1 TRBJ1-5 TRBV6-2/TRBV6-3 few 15 CASSYRQGFSQPQHF TGTGCCAGCAGTTACCGACAGGGGTTTTCTCAGCCCCAGCATTTT
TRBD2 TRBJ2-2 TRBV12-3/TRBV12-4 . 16 CASSPVTGGRTGELFF TGCGCCAGCAGTCCCGTAACGGGGGGGCGGACCGGGGAGCTGTTTTTT
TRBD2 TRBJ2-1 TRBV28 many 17 CASSSARLLAGRGEQFF TGTGCCAGCAGTTCCGCTCGCCTTCTAGCGGGGCGGGGTGAGCAGTTCTTC
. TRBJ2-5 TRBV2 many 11 CASSPLETQYF TGTGCCAGCAGTCCCTTGGAGACCCAGTACTTC
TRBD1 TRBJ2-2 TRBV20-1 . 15 CSARAGGQNTGELFF TGCAGTGCTAGAGCAGGGGGCCAGAACACCGGGGAGCTGTTTTTT
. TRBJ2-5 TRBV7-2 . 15 CASSLSVARLETQYF TGTGCCAGCAGCTTATCTGTGGCTAGGCTCGAGACCCAGTACTTC
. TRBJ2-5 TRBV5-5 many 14 CASSFVPSQETQYF TGTGCCAGCAGCTTTGTGCCATCCCAAGAGACCCAGTACTTC
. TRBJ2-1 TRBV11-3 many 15 CASSRDRSSYNEQFF TGTGCCAGCAGCCGCGACAGGTCTTCCTACAATGAGCAGTTCTTC
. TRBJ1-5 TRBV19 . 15 CASSIVLISNQPQHF TGTGCCAGTAGTATAGTCCTGATCAGCAATCAGCCCCAGCATTTT
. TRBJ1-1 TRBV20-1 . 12 CSARGSPTEAFF TGCAGTGCTAGAGGGAGCCCTACTGAAGCTTTCTTT
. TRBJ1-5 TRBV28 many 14 CASSFGSGNQPQHF TGTGCCAGCAGTTTCGGTTCGGGTAATCAGCCCCAGCATTTT
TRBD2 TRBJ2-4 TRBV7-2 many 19 CASSLGLAGGRSLKNIQYF TGTGCCAGCAGCTTAGGACTAGCGGGGGGGCGGTCCCTGAAAAACATTCAGTACTTC
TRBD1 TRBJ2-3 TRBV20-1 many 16 CSASLDWDRSTDTQYF TGCAGTGCTAGTTTAGATTGGGACAGGTCGACAGATACGCAGTATTTT
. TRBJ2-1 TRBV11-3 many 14 CASSLDASYNEQFF TGTGCCAGCAGCTTAGACGCCAGCTACAATGAGCAGTTCTTC
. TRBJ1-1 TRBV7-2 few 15 CASRVGRGMDTEAFF TGTGCCAGCAGGGTAGGTCGGGGAATGGACACTGAAGCTTTCTTT
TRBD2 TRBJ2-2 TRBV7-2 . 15 CASSAGGVNTGELFF TGTGCCAGCAGCGCTGGGGGGGTAAACACCGGGGAGCTGTTTTTT
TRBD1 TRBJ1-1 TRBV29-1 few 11 CSTGQGPEAFF TGCAGCACCGGACAGGGCCCTGAAGCTTTCTTT
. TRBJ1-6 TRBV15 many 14 CATSRQVGNSPLHF TGTGCCACCAGCAGACAGGTTGGCAATTCACCCCTCCACTTT
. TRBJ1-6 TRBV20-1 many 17 CSARMGHKSSYNSPLHF TGCAGTGCTAGAATGGGGCACAAGAGCTCCTATAATTCACCCCTCCACTTT
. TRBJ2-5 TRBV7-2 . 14 CANSLARHSGEQYF TGTGCCAACAGCTTAGCGCGTCACTCTGGTGAGCAGTACTTC
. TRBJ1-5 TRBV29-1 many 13 CSVRVGPDQPQHF TGCAGCGTTAGGGTTGGGCCCGATCAGCCCCAGCATTTT
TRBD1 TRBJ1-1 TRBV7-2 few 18 CASSFNPDRGIMNTEAFF TGTGCCAGCAGCTTCAACCCGGACAGGGGGATTATGAACACTGAAGCTTTCTTT
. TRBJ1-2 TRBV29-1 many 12 CSVAGSNYGYTF TGCAGCGTTGCAGGGTCTAACTATGGCTACACCTTC
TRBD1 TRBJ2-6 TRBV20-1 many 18 CSAPPAGTGLSGANVLTF TGCAGTGCGCCCCCTGCTGGGACAGGACTCTCTGGGGCCAACGTCCTGACTTTC
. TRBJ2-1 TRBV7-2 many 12 CASDSDTNEQFF TGTGCCAGCGACTCGGATACAAATGAGCAGTTCTTC
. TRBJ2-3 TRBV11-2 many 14 CASSRRVITDTQYF TGTGCCAGCAGCCGGCGCGTTATCACAGATACGCAGTATTTT
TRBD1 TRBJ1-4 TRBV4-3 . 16 CASSQGRTGGNEKLFF TGCGCCAGCAGCCAAGGTCGGACAGGAGGCAATGAAAAACTGTTTTTT
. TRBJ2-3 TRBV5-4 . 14 CASSLADGTDTQYF TGTGCCAGCAGCTTGGCCGACGGGACAGATACGCAGTATTTT
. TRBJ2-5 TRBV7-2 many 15 CASSREGGSSETQYF TGTGCCAGCAGCAGGGAGGGGGGCTCCTCAGAGACCCAGTACTTC
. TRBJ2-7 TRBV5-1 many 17 CASSPRTVPLSTNEQYF TGCGCCAGCAGCCCCCGGACAGTCCCCCTTTCTACTAACGAGCAGTACTTC
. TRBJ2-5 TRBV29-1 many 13 CSVEERPGKTQYF TGCAGCGTTGAAGAGCGGCCGGGGAAGACCCAGTACTTC
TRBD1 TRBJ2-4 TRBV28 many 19 CASSLLTGSSRGPENIQYF TGTGCCAGCAGTTTATTGACCGGGTCCTCTAGGGGGCCGGAAAACATTCAGTACTTC
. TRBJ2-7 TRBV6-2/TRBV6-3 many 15 CASSYSSGRRNEQYF TGTGCCAGCAGTTACTCCTCGGGTAGGAGAAACGAGCAGTACTTC